This T cell receptor (beta chain) stems from a study of identical twins. Each CDR3 protein gets one entry after TCRdb re-called the 5' RACE reads with MiXCR. In the table there are under 900,000 distinct CDR3 sequences, 18% of which are singletons. Deletions cut 5 bases from V and 0 bases from J, with 8 bases between. The length of the CDR3 is 14 residues. CDR1 is SGHRS and CDR2 is YFSETQ in the germline V gene. These data also featured in a second study, about T cells expressing NK-cell markers. Per that paper: Anti-gamma-delta TCR antibody use in several experiments restricted sorting to alpha-beta TCR T cells.

This chain connects TRBV5-1 to TRBJ2-2; D is undetermined. The receptor's source is a woman younger than 30 in good health. The sequenced material came from PBMCs. In DNA form, the CDR3 reads TGCGCCAGCAGGGGTTGGGCGAACACCGGGGAGCTGTTTTTT. The encoded protein is CASRGWANTGELFF. Drawing the rest from reference TRBV5-1 and TRBJ2-2, the complete variable domain is KAGVTQTPRYLIKTRGQQVTLSCSPISGHRSVSWYQQTPGQGLQFLFEYFSETQRNKGNFPGRFSGRQFSNSRSEMNVSTLELGDSALYLCASRGWANTGELFFGEGSRLTVL.